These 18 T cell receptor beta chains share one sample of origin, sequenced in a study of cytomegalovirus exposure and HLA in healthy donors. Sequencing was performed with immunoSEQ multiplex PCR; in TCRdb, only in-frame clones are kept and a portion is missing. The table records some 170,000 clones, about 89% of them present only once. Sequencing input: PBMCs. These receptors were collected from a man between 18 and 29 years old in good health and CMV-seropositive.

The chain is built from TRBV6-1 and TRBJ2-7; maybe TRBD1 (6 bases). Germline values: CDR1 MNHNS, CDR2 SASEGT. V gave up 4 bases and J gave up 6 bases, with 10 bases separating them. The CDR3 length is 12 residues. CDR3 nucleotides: TGTGCCAGCAGTGCAGGGGTGGGCGAGCAGTACTTC. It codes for CASSAGVGEQYF.

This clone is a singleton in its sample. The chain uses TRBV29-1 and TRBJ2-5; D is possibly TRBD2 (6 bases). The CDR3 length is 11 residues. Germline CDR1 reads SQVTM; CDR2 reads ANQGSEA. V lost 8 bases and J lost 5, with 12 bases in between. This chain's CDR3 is CSSGGGETQYF. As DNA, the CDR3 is TGCAGCTCGGGTGGAGGGGAGACCCAGTACTTC.

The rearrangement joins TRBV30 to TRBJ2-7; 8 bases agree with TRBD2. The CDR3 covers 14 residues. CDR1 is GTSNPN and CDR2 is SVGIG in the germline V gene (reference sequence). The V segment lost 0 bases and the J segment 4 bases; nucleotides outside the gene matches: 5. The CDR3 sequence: CAWSVRGGVYEQYF. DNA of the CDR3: TGTGCCTGGAGTGTTCGGGGGGGCGTGTACGAGCAGTACTTC.

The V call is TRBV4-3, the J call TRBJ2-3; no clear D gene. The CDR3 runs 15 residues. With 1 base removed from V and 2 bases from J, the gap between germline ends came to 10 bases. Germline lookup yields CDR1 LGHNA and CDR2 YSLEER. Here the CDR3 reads CASSQGPGNTDTQYF. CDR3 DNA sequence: TGCGCCAGCAGCCAAGGGCCAGGAAACACAGATACGCAGTATTTT.

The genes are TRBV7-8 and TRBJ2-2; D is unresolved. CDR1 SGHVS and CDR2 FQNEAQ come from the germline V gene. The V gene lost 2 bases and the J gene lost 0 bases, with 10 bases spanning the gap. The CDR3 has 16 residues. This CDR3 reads CASSLRALTNTGELFF. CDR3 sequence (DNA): TGTGCCAGCAGCTTACGCGCCCTCACGAACACCGGGGAGCTGTTTTTT.

This chain's CDR3 is CASSTPGQGETNEKLFF. The CDR3 coding sequence is TGTGCCAGCAGTACACCGGGACAGGGAGAAACTAATGAAAAACTGTTTTTT. The J gene is TRBJ1-4, the V gene TRBV28; 9 positions agree with TRBD1. The germline gives CDR1 MDHEN, CDR2 SYDVKM. The CDR3 length is 17 residues. V shed 5 bases, J shed 1 base, and the junction held 8 bases outside the gene matches.

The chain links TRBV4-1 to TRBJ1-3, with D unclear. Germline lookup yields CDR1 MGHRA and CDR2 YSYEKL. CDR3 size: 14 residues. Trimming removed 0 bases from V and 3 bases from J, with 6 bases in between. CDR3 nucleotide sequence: TGCGCCAGCAGCCAAGAATCTCGTGGAAACACCATATATTTT. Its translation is CASSQESRGNTIYF.

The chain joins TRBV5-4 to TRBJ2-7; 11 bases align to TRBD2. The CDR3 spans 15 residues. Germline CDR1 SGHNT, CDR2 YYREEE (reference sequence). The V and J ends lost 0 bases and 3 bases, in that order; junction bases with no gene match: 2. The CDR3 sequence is CASSLGLAGIYEQYF. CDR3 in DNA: TGTGCCAGCAGCTTGGGACTAGCGGGGATCTACGAGCAGTACTTC.

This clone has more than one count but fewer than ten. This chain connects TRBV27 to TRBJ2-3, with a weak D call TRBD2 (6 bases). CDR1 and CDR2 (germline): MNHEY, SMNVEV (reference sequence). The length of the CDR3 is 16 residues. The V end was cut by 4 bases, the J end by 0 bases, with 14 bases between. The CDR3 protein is CASSSGTRTSTDTQYF. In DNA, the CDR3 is TGTGCCAGCAGTTCCGGGACTCGGACTAGCACAGATACGCAGTATTTT.

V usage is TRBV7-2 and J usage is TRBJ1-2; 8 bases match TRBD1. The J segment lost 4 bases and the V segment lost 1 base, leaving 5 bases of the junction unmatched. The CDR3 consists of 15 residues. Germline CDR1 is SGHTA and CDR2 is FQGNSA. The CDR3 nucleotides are TGTGCCAGCAGCTTAGGACAGGGGTATACCTATGGCTACACCTTC. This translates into CASSLGQGYTYGYTF.

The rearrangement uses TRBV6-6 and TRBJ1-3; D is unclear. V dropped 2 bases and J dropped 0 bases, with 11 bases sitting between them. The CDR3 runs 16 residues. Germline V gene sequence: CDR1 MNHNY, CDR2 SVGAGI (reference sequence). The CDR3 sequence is CASSYNSLSSGNTIYF. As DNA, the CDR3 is TGTGCCAGCAGTTACAACAGTCTTAGCTCTGGAAACACCATATATTTT.

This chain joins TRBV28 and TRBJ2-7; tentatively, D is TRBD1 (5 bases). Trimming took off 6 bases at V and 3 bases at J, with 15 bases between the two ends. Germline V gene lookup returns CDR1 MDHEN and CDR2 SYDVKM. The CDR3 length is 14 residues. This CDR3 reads CASSPLGVIYEQYF. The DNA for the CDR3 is TGTGCCAGCAGCCCATTAGGGGTTATCTACGAGCAGTACTTC.

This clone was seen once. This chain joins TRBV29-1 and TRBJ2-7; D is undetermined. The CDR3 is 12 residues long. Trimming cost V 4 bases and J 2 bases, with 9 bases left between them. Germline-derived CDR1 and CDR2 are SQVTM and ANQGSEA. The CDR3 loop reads CSVGQPPYEQYF. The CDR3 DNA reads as TGCAGCGTTGGACAACCTCCCTACGAGCAGTACTTC.

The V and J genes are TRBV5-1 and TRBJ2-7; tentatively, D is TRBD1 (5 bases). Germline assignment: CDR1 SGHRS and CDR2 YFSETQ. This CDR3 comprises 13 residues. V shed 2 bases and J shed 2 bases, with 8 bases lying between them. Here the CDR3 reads CASSLTGTYEQYF. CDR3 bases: TGCGCCAGCAGCTTAACAGGTACCTACGAGCAGTACTTC.

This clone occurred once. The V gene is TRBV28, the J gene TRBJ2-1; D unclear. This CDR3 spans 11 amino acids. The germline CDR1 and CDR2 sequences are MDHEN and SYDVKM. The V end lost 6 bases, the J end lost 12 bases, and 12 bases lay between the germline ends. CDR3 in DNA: TGTGCCAGCAGCTCTCGACTGGGGCAGTTCTTC. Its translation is CASSSRLGQFF.

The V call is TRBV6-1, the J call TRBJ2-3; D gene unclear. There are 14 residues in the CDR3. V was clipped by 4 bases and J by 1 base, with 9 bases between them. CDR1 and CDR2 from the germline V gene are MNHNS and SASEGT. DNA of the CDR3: TGTGCCAGCAGTGTAACAGTTGGCACAGATACGCAGTATTTT. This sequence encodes CASSVTVGTDTQYF.

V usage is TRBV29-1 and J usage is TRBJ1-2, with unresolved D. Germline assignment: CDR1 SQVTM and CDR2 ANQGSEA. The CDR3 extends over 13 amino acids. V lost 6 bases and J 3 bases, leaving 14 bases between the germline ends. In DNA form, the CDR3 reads TGCAGCGTGGGAGGCCGCGGGTACTATGGCTACACCTTC. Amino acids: CSVGGRGYYGYTF.

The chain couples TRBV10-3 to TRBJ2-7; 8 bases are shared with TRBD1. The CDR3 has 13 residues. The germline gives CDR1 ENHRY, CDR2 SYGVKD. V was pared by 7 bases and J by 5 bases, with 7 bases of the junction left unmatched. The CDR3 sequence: CAIKPDRANEQYF. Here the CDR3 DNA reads TGTGCCATCAAACCGGACAGGGCCAACGAGCAGTACTTC.